This T cell receptor (beta chain) was observed in a study of blood T cell repertoires in COVID-19. Across the study: The origin of the acute and convalescent COVID-19 samples was the United States, Italy and Spain. In each case, the material was cDNA or gDNA derived from T cells, B-cell-depleted T cells, or PBMCs.

A few counts support this clone. Germline V gene data show CDR1 as KGHSY and CDR2 as FQNENV. The CDR3 sequence is 15 residues long. With V trimmed by 4 bases and J by 0 bases, 3 bases remained unmatched. Methods used by the authors: By means of reference gene primer amplification, nucleated cell counts were estimated. TCRdb's table, derived via immunoSEQ multiplex PCR, lists solely in-frame clones and lacks some. D and trimming were read from the DNA, whereas the V and J calls and clone size are those reported in that table. The table has about 250,000 clones, approximately 90% seen once. This clonotype originated in a man aged 18 to 29 with active or convalescent COVID-19. The specimen was peripheral blood. The J gene is TRBJ1-5, the V gene TRBV16; 7 nucleotides match TRBD1. In DNA, the CDR3 is TGTGCCAGCAGCCGGGGACAGACTAGCAATCAGCCCCAGCATTTT. Residues: CASSRGQTSNQPQHF.